The clone carrying this T cell receptor (beta chain) was seen more than once but under ten times. Its antigen remains unknown. This entry comes from a study of T cell responses to AZD1222 COVID-19 vaccine. The study, taken as a whole, reports: Two AZD1222 doses significantly raised spike-specific TCR breadth and depth over controls. Females made up more of the donors, who were largely white British, and clonal diversity may have come out too low.

V dropped 4 bases and J dropped 7 bases, with 11 bases sitting between them. The germline V gene encodes CDR1 MNHEY and CDR2 SVGEGT. The CDR3 sequence is 12 residues long. Assay used: immunoSEQ multiplex PCR; TCRdb lists only in-frame clones, some missing. The sample lists fewer than 200,000 clones; roughly 91% were seen once. This sample comprised peripheral blood, obtained on day 0 of AZD1222 vaccination. The source is an adult in good health. This chain connects TRBV6-2 or TRBV6-3 to TRBJ2-7, with unresolved D. In nucleotides, the CDR3 is TGTGCCAGCAGTTCCCCCACTTGGGAGCAGTACTTC. Protein product: CASSSPTWEQYF.